This TCR beta chain was identified during a study of shared clonotypes between healthy human individuals. Looked up from germline, CDR1 is SGHAT and CDR2 is FQNNGV. V lost 0 bases to trimming and J lost 4 bases, with 8 bases between them. The CDR3 covers 14 residues. The data were produced by immunoSEQ multiplex PCR, yet TCRdb's version contains in-frame clones alone and is incomplete. The sample lists 980,000 or so clones; about three quarters were seen once. The clonotype comes from a man between 18 and 29 years old in good health. The rearrangement links TRBV11-2 to TRBJ2-3; D remains unclear. What was sequenced was memory CD4+ T cells sorted from blood. Subset of the sample: CD45RA-negative fraction. The CDR3 DNA reads as TGTGCCAGCAGCTTAGAAGACTTCGCAGATACGCAGTATTTT. It specifies CASSLEDFADTQYF.